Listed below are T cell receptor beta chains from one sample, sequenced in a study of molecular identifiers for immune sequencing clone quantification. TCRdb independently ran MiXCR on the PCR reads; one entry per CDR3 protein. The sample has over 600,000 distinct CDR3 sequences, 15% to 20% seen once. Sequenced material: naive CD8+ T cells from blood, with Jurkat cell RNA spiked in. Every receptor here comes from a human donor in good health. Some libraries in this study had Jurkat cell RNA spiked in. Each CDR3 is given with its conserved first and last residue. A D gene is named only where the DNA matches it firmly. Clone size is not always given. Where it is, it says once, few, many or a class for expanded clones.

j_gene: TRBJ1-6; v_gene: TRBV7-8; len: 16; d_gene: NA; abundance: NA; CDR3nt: TGTGCCAGCAGCGCAGACGTAATGTCAGGAGGTTCACCCCTCCACTTT; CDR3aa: CASSADVMSGGSPLHF
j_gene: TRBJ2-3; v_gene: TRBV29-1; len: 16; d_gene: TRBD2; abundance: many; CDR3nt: TGCAGCGTTGACGGGACTAGCGGGGAGGGTGCAGATACGCAGTATTTT; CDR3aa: CSVDGTSGEGADTQYF
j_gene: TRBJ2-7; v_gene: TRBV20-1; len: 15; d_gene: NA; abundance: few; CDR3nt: TGCAGTGCTAGAGATCCACAGGGAAGCTCCTACGAGCAGTACTTC; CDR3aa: CSARDPQGSSYEQYF
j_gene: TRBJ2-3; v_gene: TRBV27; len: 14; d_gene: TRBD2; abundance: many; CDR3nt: TGTGCCAGCAGGGAACTGACTAGCCCAGATACGCAGTATTTT; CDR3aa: CASRELTSPDTQYF
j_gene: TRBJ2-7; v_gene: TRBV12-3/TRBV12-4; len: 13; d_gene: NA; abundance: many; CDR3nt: TGTGCCAGCAGTTTTTCGGGAGCCTACGAGCAGTACTTC; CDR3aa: CASSFSGAYEQYF
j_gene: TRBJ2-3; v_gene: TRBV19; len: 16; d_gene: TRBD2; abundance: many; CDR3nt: TGTGCCAGTAGTATCCTAGCGGGAGCTAGCACAGATACGCAGTATTTT; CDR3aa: CASSILAGASTDTQYF
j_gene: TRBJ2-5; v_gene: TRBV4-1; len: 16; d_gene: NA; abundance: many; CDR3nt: TGCGCCAGCAGCCCCAGGGTAGGCACCTTCCAAGAGACCCAGTACTTC; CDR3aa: CASSPRVGTFQETQYF
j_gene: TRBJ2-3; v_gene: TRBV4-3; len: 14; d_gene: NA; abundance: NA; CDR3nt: TGCGCCAGCAGCCAAGGACGGGGTACGGATGCGCAGTATTTT; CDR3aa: CASSQGRGTDAQYF
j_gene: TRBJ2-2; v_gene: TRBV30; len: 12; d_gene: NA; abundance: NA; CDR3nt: TGTGCCGGCGTGCGTGTGACCGGGGAGCTGTTTTTT; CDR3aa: CAGVRVTGELFF
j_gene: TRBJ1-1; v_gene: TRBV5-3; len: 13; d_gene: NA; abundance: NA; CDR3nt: TGTGCCAGCAGCTTTGCCACAGGGACTGAAGCTTTCTTT; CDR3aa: CASSFATGTEAFF
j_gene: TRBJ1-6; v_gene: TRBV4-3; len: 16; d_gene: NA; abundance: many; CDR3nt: TGCGCCAGCAGCCAAGAACGGACCTTGCTTTATTCACCCCTCCACTTT; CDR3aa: CASSQERTLLYSPLHF
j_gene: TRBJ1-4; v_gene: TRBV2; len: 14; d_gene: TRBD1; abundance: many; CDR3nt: TGTGCCAGCAGTGATCCAGGGGGAAGAGAAAAACTGTTTTTT; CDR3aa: CASSDPGGREKLFF
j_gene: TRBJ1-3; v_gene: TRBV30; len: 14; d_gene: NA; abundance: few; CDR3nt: TGTGCCTGGACCGCCGATAGCTCTGGAAACACCATATATTTT; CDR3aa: CAWTADSSGNTIYF
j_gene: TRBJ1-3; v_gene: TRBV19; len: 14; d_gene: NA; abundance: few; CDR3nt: TGTGCCAGTAGTATCTCGGACTCTGGAAACACCATATATTTT; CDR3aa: CASSISDSGNTIYF
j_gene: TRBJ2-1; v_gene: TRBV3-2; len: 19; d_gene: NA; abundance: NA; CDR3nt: TGTGCCAGCAAGAGCACTTACATCCATCAGACAGGATTTTACAATGAGCAGTTCTTC; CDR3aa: CASKSTYIHQTGFYNEQFF
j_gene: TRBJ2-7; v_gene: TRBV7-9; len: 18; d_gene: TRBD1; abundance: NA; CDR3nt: TGTGCCAGCAGCTCCCCCATGGGTAGTGTCACAGGGGCTTGCGAGCAGTACTTC; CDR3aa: CASSSPMGSVTGACEQYF
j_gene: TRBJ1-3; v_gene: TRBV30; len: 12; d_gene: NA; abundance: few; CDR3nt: TGTGCCTGGAGAGCTCCTGGAAACACCATATATTTT; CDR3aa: CAWRAPGNTIYF
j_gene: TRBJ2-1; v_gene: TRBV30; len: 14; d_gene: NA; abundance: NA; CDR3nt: TGTGCCTGGACTGCAGATGGGACCGGCAATGAGCAGTTCTTC; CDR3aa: CAWTADGTGNEQFF
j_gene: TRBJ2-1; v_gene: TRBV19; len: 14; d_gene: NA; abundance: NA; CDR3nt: TGTGCCAGTATGTCGGGGGTTTCCTACAATGAGCAGTCCTTC; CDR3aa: CASMSGVSYNEQSF
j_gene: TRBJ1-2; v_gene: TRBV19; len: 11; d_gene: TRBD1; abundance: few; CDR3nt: TGTGCCAGTAGTATGGGGGCGGGACAGCACTTC; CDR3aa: CASSMGAGQHF
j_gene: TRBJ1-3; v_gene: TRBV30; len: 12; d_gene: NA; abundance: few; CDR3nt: TGTGCCTGGAGTCCATACGGAAACACCATATATTTT; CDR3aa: CAWSPYGNTIYF
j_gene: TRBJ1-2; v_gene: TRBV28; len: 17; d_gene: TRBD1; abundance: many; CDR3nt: TGTGCCAGCAGACTCGGACAGGGTCGCTATCGCAACTATGGCTACACCTTC; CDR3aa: CASRLGQGRYRNYGYTF
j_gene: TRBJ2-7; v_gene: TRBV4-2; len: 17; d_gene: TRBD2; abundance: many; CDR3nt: TGTGCCAGCAGCTCGCGGCCGGGGACTAGCGTTACCTACGAGCAGTACTTC; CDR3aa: CASSSRPGTSVTYEQYF
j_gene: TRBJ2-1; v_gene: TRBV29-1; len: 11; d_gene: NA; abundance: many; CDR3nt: TGCAGCGTTGAGTTTAGCGATGAGCAGTTCTTC; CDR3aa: CSVEFSDEQFF
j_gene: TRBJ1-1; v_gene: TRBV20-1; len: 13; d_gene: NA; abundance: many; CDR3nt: TGCAGTGCTAGAGAGCTACTGAACACTGAAGCTTTCTTT; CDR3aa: CSARELLNTEAFF
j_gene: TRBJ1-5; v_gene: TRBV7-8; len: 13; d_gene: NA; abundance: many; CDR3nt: TGTGCCAGCAGCTTACCCCCCCCGCAGCCCCAGCATTTT; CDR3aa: CASSLPPPQPQHF
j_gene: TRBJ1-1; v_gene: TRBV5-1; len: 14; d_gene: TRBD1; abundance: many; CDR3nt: TGCGCCAGCAGCTCGGACAGGACGAACACTGAAGCTTTCTTT; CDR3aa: CASSSDRTNTEAFF
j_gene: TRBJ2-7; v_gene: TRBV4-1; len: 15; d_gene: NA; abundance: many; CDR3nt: TGCGCCAGCAGCCAAGAAGGCACCAGCTCCTACGAGCAGTACTTC; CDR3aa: CASSQEGTSSYEQYF
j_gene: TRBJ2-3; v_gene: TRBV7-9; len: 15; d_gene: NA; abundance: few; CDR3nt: TGTGCCAGCAGCTTAGCGACTGGGACTCATGATACGCAGTATTTT; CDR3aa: CASSLATGTHDTQYF
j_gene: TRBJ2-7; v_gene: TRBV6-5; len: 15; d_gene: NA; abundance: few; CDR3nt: TGTGCCAGCAGTGCCGGGCCGAGGTACTCCTACGAGCAGTACTTC; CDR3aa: CASSAGPRYSYEQYF
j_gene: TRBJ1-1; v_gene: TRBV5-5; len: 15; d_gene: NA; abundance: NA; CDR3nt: TGTGCCAACAGCTGGGTGGGGGGGGCGCGGACTGAAGCTTTCTTT; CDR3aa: CANSWVGGARTEAFF
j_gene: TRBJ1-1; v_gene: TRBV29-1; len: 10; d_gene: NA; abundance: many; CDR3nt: TGCAGCGTATGGGGGGCTGAAGCTTTCTTT; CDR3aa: CSVWGAEAFF
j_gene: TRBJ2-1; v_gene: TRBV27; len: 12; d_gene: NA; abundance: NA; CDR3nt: TGTGCCAGCAGTTTTCAGCATAATGAGCAGTTCTTC; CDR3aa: CASSFQHNEQFF
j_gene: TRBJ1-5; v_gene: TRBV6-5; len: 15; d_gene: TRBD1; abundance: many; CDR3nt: TGTGCCAGCAGTGTGGGGACAGAGAGCAATCAGCCCCAGCATTTT; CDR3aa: CASSVGTESNQPQHF
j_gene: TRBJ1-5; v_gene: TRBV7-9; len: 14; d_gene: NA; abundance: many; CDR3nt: TGTGCCAGCAGCTTAGTCGGGCAGAAGGAGCCCCAGCATTTT; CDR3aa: CASSLVGQKEPQHF
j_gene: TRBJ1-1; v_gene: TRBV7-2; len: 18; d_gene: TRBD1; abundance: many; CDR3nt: TGTGCCAGCAGCCCGAACAGGCGGTCAGGGGGAAGGAACACTGAAGCTTTCTTT; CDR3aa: CASSPNRRSGGRNTEAFF
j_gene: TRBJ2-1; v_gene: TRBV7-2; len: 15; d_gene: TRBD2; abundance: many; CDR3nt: TGTGCCAGCAGCTCGGTGGGGGGGGCCTACAATGAGCAGTTCTTC; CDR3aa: CASSSVGGAYNEQFF
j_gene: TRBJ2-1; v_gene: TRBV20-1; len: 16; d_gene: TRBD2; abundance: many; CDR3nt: TGCAGTGCTAGAGATTTAGCGGGAAGCTCCTACAATGAGCAGTTCTTC; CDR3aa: CSARDLAGSSYNEQFF
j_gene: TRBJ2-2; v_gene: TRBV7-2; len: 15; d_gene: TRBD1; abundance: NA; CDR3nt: TGTGCCAGCAGCCGGACAGGGGGCTTCGCCGGGGAGCTGTTTTTT; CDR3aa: CASSRTGGFAGELFF
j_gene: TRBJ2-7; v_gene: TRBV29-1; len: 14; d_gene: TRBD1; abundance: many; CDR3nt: TGCAGCGTTAGCGACAGGGGGTCCTCCTACGAGCAGTACTTC; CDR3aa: CSVSDRGSSYEQYF
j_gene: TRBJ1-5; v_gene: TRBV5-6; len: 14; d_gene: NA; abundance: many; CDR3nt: TGTGCCAGCAGCTCCAGGGTTAGCAATCAGCCCCAGCATTTT; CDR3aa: CASSSRVSNQPQHF
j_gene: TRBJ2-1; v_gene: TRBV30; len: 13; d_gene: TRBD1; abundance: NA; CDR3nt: TGTGCCTGGAGTGTAGGACAGGGCGTTGAGCAGTTCTTC; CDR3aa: CAWSVGQGVEQFF
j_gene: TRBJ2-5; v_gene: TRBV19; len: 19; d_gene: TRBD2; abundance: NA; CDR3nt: TGTGCCAGTAGTATTCGGGGGACTAGCGGGAGCCGGGGACGCGAGACCCAGTACTTC; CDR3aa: CASSIRGTSGSRGRETQYF
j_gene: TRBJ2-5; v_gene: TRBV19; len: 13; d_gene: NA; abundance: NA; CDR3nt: TGTGCCAGTAGTAGCGAGAACCAAGAGGCCCAGTACTTC; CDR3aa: CASSSENQEAQYF
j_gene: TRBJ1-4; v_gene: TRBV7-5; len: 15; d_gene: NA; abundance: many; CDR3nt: NA; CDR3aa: CISVPEAWDSEKLFF
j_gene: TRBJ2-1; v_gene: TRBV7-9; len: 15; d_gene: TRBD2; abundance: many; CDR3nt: TGTGCCAGCAGCCTCCGGTTGGGGGGGAGGGATGAGCAGTTCTTC; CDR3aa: CASSLRLGGRDEQFF
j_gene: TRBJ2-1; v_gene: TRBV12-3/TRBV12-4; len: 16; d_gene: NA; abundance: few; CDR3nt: TGTGCCAGCAGTCCGTACGGGGAAATATCTGACAATGAGCAGTTCTTC; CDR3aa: CASSPYGEISDNEQFF
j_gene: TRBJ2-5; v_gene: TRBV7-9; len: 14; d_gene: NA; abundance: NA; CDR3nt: TGTGCCAGCAGCTCGGGACCAGCACAAGAGACCCAGTACTTC; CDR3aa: CASSSGPAQETQYF
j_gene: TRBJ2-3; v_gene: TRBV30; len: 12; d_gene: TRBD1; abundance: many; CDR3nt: TGTGCCTGGTCGGGGACAGGGGATACGCAGTATTTT; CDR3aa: CAWSGTGDTQYF
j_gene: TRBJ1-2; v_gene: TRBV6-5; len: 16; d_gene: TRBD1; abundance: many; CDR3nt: TGTGCCAGCAGTTACTCGTCTGGGTTCACAGGGGGCGGCTACACCTTC; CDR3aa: CASSYSSGFTGGGYTF
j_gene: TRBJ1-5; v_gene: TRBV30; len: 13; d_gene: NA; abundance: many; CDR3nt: TGTGCCTGGAGTTTGGACGAAGGTCAGCCCCAGCATTTT; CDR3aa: CAWSLDEGQPQHF
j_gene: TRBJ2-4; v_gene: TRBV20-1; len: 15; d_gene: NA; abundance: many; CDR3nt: TGCAGTGCTAGTACCACAGAACTAGCCAAAAACATTCAGTACTTC; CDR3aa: CSASTTELAKNIQYF
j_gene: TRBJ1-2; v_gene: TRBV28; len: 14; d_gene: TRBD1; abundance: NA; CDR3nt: TGTGCCGGCAGTGAGGGACAGGGGTTCTATGGCTACACCTTC; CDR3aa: CAGSEGQGFYGYTF